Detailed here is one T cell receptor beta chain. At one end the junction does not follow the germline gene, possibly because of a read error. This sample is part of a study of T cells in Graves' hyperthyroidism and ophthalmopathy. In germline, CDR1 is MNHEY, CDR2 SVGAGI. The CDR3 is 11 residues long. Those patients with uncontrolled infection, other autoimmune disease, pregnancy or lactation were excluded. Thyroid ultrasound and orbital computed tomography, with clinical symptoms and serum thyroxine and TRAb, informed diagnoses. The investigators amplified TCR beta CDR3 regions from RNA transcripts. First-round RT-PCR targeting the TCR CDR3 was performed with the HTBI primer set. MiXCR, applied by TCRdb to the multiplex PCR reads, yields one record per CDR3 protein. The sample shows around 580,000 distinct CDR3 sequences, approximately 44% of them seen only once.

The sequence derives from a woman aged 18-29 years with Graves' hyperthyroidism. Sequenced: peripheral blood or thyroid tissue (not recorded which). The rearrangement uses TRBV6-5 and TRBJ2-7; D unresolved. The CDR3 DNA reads TGTGCCAACAGTTCGCGGTACGAGCAGTACTTC. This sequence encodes CANSSRYEQYF.